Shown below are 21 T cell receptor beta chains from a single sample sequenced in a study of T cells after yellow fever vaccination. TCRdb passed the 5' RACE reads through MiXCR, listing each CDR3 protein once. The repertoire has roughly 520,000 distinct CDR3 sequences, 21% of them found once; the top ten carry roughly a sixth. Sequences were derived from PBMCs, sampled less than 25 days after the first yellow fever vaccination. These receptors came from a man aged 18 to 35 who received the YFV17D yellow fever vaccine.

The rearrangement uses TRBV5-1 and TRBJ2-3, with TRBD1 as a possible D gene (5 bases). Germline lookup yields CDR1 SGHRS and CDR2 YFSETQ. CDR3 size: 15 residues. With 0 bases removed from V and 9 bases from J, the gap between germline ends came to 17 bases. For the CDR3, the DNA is TGCGCCAGCAGCTTGGGACAGTTGGATTTTGGGACGCAGTATTTT. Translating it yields CASSLGQLDFGTQYF.

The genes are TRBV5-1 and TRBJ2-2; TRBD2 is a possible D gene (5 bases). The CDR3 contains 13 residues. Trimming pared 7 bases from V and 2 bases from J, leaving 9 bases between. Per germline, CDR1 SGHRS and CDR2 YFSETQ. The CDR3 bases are TGCGCCAGCCGGGGTAGTAACACCGGGGAGCTGTTTTTT. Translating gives CASRGSNTGELFF.

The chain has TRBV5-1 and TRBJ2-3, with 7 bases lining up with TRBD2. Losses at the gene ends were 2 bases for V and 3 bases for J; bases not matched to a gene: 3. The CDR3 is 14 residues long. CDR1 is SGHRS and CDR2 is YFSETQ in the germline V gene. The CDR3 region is CASSLQAGTDTQYF. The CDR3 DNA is TGCGCCAGCAGCTTACAAGCGGGGACAGATACGCAGTATTTT.

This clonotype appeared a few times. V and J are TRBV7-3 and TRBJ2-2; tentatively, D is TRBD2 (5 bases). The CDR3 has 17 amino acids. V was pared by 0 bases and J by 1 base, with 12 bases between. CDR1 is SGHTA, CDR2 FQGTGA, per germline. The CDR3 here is CASSLTLDSKNTGELFF. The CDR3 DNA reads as TGTGCCAGCAGCTTAACCTTGGACTCAAAGAACACCGGGGAGCTGTTTTTT. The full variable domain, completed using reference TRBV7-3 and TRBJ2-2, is GAGVSQTPSNKVTEKGKYVELRCDPISGHTALYWYRQSLGQGPEFLIYFQGTGAADDSGLPNDRFFAVRPEGSVSTLKIQRTERGDSAVYLCASSLTLDSKNTGELFFGEGSRLTVL.

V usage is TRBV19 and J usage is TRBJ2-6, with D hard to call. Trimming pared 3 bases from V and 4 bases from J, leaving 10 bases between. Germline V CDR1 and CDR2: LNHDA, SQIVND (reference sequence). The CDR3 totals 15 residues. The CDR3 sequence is CASSIWSPGANVLTF. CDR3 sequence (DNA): TGTGCCAGTAGTATTTGGTCTCCCGGGGCCAACGTCCTGACTTTC.

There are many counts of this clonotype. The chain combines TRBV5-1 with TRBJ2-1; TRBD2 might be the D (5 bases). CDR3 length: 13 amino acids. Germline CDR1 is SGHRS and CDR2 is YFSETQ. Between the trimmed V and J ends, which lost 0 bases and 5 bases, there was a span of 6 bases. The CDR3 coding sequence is TGCGCCAGCAGCTTGGGGCGGGACAATGAGCAGTTCTTC. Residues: CASSLGRDNEQFF.

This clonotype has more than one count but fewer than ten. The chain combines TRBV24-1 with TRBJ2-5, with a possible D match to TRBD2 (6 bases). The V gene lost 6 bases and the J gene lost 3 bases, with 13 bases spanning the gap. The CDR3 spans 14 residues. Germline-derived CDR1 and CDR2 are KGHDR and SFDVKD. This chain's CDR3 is CATSLRGLEETQYF. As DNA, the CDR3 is TGTGCCACCAGTTTACGGGGACTCGAAGAGACCCAGTACTTC.

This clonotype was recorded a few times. CDR3 DNA: TGCGCCAGCACCCTCCGGGACGGCCCGAACACCGGGGAGCTGTTTTTT. Translated: CASTLRDGPNTGELFF. The chain combines TRBV5-1 with TRBJ2-2; possibly TRBD1 or TRBD2 for D (5 bases each). Between the trimmed V and J ends, which lost 6 bases and 0 bases, there was a span of 15 bases. Germline values: CDR1 SGHRS, CDR2 YFSETQ. This CDR3 spans 16 amino acids.

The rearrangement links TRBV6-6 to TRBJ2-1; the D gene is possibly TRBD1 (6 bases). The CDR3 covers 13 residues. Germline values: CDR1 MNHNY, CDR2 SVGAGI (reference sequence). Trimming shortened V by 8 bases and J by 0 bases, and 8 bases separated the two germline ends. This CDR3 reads CASLGGSYNEQFF. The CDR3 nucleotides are TGTGCCAGCCTAGGGGGCTCCTACAATGAGCAGTTCTTC.

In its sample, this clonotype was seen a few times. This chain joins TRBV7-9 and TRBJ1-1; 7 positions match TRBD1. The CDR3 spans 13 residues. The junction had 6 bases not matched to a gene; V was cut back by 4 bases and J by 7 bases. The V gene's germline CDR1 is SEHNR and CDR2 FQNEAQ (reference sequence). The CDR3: CASSSLTGFEAFF. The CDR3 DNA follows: TGTGCCAGCAGCTCCCTGACAGGGTTTGAAGCTTTCTTT. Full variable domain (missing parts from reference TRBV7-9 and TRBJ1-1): DTGVSQNPRHKITKRGQNVTFRCDPISEHNRLYWYRQTLGQGPEFLTYFQNEAQLEKSRLLSDRFSAERPKGSFSTLEIQRTEQGDSAMYLCASSSLTGFEAFFGQGTRLTVV.

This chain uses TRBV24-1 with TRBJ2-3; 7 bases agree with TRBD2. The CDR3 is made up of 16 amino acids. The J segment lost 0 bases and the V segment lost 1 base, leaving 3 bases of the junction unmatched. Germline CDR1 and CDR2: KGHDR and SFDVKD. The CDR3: CATSDFSGGSTDTQYF. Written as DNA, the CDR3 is TGTGCCACCAGTGATTTCTCCGGGGGGAGCACAGATACGCAGTATTTT.

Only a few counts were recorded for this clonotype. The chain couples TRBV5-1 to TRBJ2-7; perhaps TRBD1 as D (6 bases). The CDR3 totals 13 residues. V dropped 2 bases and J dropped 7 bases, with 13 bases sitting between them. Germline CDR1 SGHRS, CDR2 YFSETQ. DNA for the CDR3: TGCGCCAGCAGCTTAAGGGGGTCTTGGGAGCAGTACTTC. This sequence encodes CASSLRGSWEQYF.

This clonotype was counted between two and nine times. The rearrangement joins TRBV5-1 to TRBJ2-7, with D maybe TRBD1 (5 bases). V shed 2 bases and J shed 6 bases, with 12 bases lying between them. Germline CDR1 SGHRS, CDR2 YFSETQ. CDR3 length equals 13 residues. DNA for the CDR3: TGCGCCAGCAGCTTTGAGCAGGGAACCGAGCAGTACTTC. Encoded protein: CASSFEQGTEQYF.

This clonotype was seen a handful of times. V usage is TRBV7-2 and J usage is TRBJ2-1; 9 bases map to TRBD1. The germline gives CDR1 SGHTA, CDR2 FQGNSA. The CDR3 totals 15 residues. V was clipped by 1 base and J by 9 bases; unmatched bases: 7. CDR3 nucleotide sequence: TGTGCCAGCAGCTTAGGTGTACAGGGGGCGGTTGAGCAGTTCTTC. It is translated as CASSLGVQGAVEQFF. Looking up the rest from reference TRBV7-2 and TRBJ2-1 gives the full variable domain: GAGVSQSPSNKVTEKGKDVELRCDPISGHTALYWYRQSLGQGLEFLIYFQGNSAPDKSGLPSDRFSAERTGGSVSTLTIQRTQQEDSAVYLCASSLGVQGAVEQFFGPGTRLTVL.

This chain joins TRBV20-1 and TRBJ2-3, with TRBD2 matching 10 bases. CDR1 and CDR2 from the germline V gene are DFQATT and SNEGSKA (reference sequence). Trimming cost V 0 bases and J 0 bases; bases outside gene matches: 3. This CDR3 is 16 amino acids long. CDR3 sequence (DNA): TGCAGTGCTAGAGATCTAGCGGGGGCTAGCACAGATACGCAGTATTTT. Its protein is CSARDLAGASTDTQYF.

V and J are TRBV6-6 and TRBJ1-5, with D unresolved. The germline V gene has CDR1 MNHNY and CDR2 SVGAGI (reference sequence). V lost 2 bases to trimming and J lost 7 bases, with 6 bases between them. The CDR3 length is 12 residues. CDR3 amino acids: CASSYGEQPQHF. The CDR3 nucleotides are TGTGCCAGCAGTTACGGAGAACAGCCCCAGCATTTT.

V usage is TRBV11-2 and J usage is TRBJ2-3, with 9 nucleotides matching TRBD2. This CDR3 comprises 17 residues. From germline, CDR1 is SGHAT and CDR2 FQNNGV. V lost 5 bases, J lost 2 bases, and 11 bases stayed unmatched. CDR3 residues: CASSPKSGGKVTDTQYF. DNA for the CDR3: TGTGCCAGCAGCCCCAAGAGCGGGGGGAAGGTCACAGATACGCAGTATTTT.

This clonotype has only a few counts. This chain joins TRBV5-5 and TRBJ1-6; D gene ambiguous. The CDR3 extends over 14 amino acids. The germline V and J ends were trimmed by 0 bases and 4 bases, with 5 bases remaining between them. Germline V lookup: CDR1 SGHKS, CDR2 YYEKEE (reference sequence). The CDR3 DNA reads TGTGCCAGCAGCTTGGGGAATTATAATTCACCCCTCCACTTT. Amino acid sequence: CASSLGNYNSPLHF.

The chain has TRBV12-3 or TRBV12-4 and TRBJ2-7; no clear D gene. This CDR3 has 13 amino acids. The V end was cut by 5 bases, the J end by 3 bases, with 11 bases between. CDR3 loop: CASSVGLYYEQYV. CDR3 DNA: TGTGCCAGCAGTGTAGGGCTGTACTACGAGCAGTACGTC.

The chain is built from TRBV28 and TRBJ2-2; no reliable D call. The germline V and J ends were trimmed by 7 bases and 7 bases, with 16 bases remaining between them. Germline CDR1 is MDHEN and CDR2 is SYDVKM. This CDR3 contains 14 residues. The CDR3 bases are TGTGCCAGCAAGGCAGGCCAGACGCTCGGGGAGCTGTTTTTT. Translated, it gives CASKAGQTLGELFF.

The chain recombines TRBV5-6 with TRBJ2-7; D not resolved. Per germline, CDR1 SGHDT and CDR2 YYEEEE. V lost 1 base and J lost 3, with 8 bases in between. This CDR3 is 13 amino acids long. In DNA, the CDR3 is TGTGCCAGCAGCTTGAGGGCCATCTACGAGCAGTACTTC. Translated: CASSLRAIYEQYF.